Listed here are 13 T cell receptor beta chains from one sample, sequenced in a study of T cells in Graves' hyperthyroidism and ophthalmopathy. Amplification of TCR beta CDR3 regions used RNA as the template. Primed by the HTBI set, a first-round RT-PCR was run on the TCR CDR3. In TCRdb, the multiplex PCR reads were re-called with MiXCR into one record per CDR3 protein. The table lists 750,000 to 900,000 distinct CDR3 sequences, about two fifths of them singletons. The sequenced sample was blood. The receptor source for this set is a man aged 18 to 29 with Graves' hyperthyroidism.

As to this clonotype: It may be a read error: a sequence one base away is much more abundant. The CDR3 spells CNVEVTASYEQYF. The CDR3 region has the DNA TGCAACGTTGAAGTGACGGCTTCCTACGAGCAGTACTTC. This rearrangement joins TRBV29-1 to TRBJ2-7; no clear D gene. The CDR3 spans 13 residues. Germline values: CDR1 SQVTM, CDR2 ANQGSEA.

V usage is TRBV5-6 and J usage is TRBJ1-1; D remains unclear. Looked up from germline, CDR1 is SGHDT and CDR2 is YYEEEE. There are 14 residues in the CDR3. Trimming stripped 2 bases from V and 0 bases from J, with 8 bases between. The CDR3 sequence is CASSFQTLNTEAFF. The CDR3 region has the DNA TGTGCCAGCAGCTTTCAGACCCTGAACACTGAAGCTTTCTTT.

This clonotype has at least ten counts. The chain combines TRBV12-3 or TRBV12-4 with TRBJ1-5; D gene ambiguous. The CDR3 runs 12 residues. The V end lost 7 bases, the J end lost 0 bases, and 4 bases lay between the germline ends. The CDR3 here is CASKYSNQPQHF. The DNA of the CDR3 is TGTGCCAGCAAGTATAGCAATCAGCCCCAGCATTTT.

Many counts were recorded for this clonotype. This chain links TRBV29-1 with TRBJ1-5; D is possibly TRBD1 (6 bases). V was cut by 7 bases and J by 4 bases, with 11 bases left in between. In germline, CDR1 is SQVTM, CDR2 ANQGSEA. The CDR3 is 12 amino acids. CDR3 sequence (DNA): TGCAGCGCACAGCAGGGGAATCAGCCCCAGCATTTT. Protein sequence: CSAQQGNQPQHF. The variable domain in full, completed from reference TRBV29-1 and TRBJ1-5, reads SAVISQKPSRDICQRGTSLTIQCQVDSQVTMMFWYRQQPGQSLTLIATANQGSEATYESGFVIDKFPISRPNLTFSTLTVSNMSPEDSSIYLCSAQQGNQPQHFGDGTRLSIL.

This clonotype has only a few counts. The chain couples TRBV6-4 to TRBJ1-1; the D is unclear. CDR1 MRHNA and CDR2 SNTAGT come from the germline V gene. The CDR3 extends over 14 amino acids. V lost 0 bases and J 10 bases, leaving 15 bases between the germline ends. CDR3 sequence: CASSDSISGHGAFF. The DNA for the CDR3 is TGTGCCAGCAGTGACTCGATTTCAGGCCATGGAGCTTTCTTT.

The rearrangement uses TRBV29-1 and TRBJ1-1, with D possibly being TRBD1 (6 bases). CDR3 size: 9 residues. V shed 8 bases and J shed 8 bases, with 9 bases lying between them. In germline, CDR1 is SQVTM, CDR2 ANQGSEA. CDR3 bases: TGCAGCAACAGGGTGGAAGCTTTCTTT. It yields the protein CSNRVEAFF.

Remarks on this clonotype: It may be a read error: a sequence one base away is much more abundant. The conserved phenylalanine or tryptophan is not found at the CDR3 terminus, so this likely reflects a read error. CDR3 DNA: TGCAGCGCCTCCGGGACAGGGGGCCCGAATTTCTATGGCTACACCCTC. It specifies CSASGTGGPNFYGYTL. The V call is TRBV29-1, the J call TRBJ1-2; TRBD1 agrees at 12 bases. Germline values: CDR1 SQVTM, CDR2 ANQGSEA. The CDR3 runs to 16 residues. V was pared by 7 bases and J by 4 bases, with 13 bases of the junction left unmatched.

In this sample, this clonotype turned up a few times. The V and J genes are TRBV24-1 and TRBJ1-2, with TRBD1 as a possible D gene (5 bases). CDR3 length equals 13 residues. Germline V CDR1 and CDR2: KGHDR, SFDVKD. V lost 5 bases, J lost 4 bases, and 10 bases lay in between. The CDR3 bases are TGTGCCACCAGTGTCTCCGGGACCTATGGCTACACCTTC. As protein: CATSVSGTYGYTF.

This clonotype was found many times. J is TRBJ1-6 and V is TRBV19; D is perhaps TRBD1 (6 bases). The ends were cut back, 6 bases at V and 0 bases at J, with 9 bases in the middle. Germline CDR1 is LNHDA and CDR2 is SQIVND (reference sequence). The CDR3 is 15 amino acids. The CDR3 sequence: CASSKDSSYNSPLHF. CDR3 in DNA: TGTGCCAGTAGCAAGGACAGCTCCTATAATTCACCCCTCCACTTT.

About this clonotype itself: A much larger clone is a single base away; this may be a read error. This sequence joins TRBV6-4 and TRBJ1-6; tentative D call: TRBD1 (6 bases). V was trimmed by 6 bases and J by 7 bases, leaving 22 bases between them. The CDR3 contains 17 residues. Germline V gene data show CDR1 as MRHNA and CDR2 as SNTAGT. The CDR3 DNA follows: TGTGCCAGCAGCCCGCGAAGGGAGGGGGGCTCGAATTCACCCCTCCACTTT. Amino acid sequence: CASSPRREGGSNSPLHF.

The J gene is TRBJ1-6, the V gene TRBV7-9; 7 nucleotides line up with TRBD1. Trimming removed 5 bases from V and 6 bases from J; junction bases left unmatched: 7. The CDR3 extends over 15 amino acids. CDR1 SEHNR and CDR2 FQNEAQ come from the germline V gene (reference sequence). The CDR3 reads CASSSPGQTNSPLHF. CDR3 sequence (DNA): TGTGCCAGCAGCAGCCCGGGACAGACTAATTCACCCCTCCACTTT.

This clonotype has more than one count but fewer than ten. This chain links TRBV20-1 with TRBJ2-7; TRBD2 matches 8 bases. CDR1 DFQATT and CDR2 SNEGSKA come from the germline V gene (reference sequence). After removal of 4 bases from V and 1 base from J, the junction contained 6 bases not matched to a gene. CDR3 length: 14 residues. In DNA form, the CDR3 reads TGCAGTGCTATAGATAGCGGGGCTTCCTACGAGCAGTACTTC. Protein sequence: CSAIDSGASYEQYF.

This chain links TRBV7-8 with TRBJ2-7, with D possibly being TRBD1 (5 bases). Between the trimmed V and J ends, which lost 1 base and 2 bases, there was a span of 9 bases. The CDR3 covers 14 residues. From germline, CDR1 is SGHVS and CDR2 FQNEAQ. In nucleotides, the CDR3 is TGTGCCAGCAGCTTAGGAGTACAGGCCTACGAGCAGTACTTC. Translation: CASSLGVQAYEQYF.